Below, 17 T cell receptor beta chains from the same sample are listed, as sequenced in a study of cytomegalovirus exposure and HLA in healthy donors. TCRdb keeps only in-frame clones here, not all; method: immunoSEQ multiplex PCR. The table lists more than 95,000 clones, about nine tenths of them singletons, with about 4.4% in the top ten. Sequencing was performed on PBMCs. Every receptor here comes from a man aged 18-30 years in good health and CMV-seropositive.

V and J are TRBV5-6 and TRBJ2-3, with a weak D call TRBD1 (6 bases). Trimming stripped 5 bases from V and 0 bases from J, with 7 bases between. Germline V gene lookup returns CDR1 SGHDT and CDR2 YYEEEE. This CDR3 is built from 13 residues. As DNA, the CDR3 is TGTGCCAGCAGAAGGGGGAGCACAGATACGCAGTATTTT. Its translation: CASRRGSTDTQYF.

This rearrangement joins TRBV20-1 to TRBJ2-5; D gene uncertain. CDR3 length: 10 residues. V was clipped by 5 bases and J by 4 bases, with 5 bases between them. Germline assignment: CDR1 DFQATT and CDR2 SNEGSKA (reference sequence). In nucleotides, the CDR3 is TGCAGTGCTCCCGTAGAGACCCAGTACTTC. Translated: CSAPVETQYF.

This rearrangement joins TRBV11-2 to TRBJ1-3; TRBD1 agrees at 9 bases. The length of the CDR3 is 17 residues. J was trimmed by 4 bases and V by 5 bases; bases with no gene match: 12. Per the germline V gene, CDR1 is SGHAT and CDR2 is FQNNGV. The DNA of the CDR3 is TGTGCCAGCAGCCCACGGCAAACAGGGGGCGCGGGAAACACCATATATTTT. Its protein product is CASSPRQTGGAGNTIYF.

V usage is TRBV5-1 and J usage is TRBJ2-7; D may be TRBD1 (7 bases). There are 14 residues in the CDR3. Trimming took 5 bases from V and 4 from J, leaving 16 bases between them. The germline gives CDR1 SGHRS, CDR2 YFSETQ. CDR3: CASRAPGGGYEQYF. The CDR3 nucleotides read TGCGCCAGCAGGGCCCCAGGGGGAGGTTACGAGCAGTACTTC. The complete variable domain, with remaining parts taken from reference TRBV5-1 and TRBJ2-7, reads KAGVTQTPRYLIKTRGQQVTLSCSPISGHRSVSWYQQTPGQGLQFLFEYFSETQRNKGNFPGRFSGRQFSNSRSEMNVSTLELGDSALYLCASRAPGGGYEQYFGPGTRLTVT.

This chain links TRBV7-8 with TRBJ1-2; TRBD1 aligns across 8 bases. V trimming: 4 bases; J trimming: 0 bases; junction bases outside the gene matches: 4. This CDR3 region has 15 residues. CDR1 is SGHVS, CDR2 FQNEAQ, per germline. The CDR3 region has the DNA TGTGCCAGCAGCTCGAGACAGGGGTCTAACTATGGCTACACCTTC. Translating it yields CASSSRQGSNYGYTF.

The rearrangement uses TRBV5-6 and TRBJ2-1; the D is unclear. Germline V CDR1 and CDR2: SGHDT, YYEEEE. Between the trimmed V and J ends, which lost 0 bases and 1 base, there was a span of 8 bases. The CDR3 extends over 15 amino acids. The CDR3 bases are TGTGCCAGCAGCTTGGGCGCAGGTTCCTACAATGAGCAGTTCTTC. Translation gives CASSLGAGSYNEQFF.

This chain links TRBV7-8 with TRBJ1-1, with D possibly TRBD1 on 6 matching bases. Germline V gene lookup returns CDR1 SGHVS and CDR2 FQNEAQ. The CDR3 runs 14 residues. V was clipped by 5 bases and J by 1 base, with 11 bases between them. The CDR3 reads CASSPRTANTEAFF. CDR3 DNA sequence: TGTGCCAGCAGCCCCAGGACAGCGAACACTGAAGCTTTCTTT.

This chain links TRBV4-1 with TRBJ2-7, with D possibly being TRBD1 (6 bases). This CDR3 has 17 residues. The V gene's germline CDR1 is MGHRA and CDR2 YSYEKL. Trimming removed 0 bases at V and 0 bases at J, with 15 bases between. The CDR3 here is CASSQEKVPGHSYEQYF. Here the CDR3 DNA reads TGCGCCAGCAGCCAAGAGAAAGTTCCGGGACACTCCTACGAGCAGTACTTC.

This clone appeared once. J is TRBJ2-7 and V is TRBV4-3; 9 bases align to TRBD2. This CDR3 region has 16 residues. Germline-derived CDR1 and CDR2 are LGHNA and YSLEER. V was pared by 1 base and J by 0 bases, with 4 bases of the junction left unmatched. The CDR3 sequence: CASSQGVAGVSYEQYF. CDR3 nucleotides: TGCGCCAGCAGCCAAGGGGTAGCGGGGGTCTCCTACGAGCAGTACTTC.

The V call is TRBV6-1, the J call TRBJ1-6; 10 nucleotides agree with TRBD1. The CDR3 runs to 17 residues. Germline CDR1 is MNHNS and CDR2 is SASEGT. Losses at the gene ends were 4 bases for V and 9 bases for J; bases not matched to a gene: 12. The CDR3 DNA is TGTGCCAGCAGTGCAACTACCCCGGACAGGGGGGGTTCACCCCTCCACTTT. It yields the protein CASSATTPDRGGSPLHF.

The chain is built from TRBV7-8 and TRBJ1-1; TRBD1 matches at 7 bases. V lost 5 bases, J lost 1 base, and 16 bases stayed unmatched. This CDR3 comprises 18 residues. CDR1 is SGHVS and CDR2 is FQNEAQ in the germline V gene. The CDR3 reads CASSPLSYTGAANTEAFF. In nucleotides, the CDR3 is TGTGCCAGCAGCCCACTCTCCTATACAGGGGCGGCGAACACTGAAGCTTTCTTT.

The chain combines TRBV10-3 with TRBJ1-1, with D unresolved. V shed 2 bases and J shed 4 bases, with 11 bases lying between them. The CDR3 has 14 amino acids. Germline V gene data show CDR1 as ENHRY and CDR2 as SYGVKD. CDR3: CAISERTEPTEAFF. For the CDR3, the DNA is TGTGCCATCAGTGAGCGCACTGAACCCACTGAAGCTTTCTTT.

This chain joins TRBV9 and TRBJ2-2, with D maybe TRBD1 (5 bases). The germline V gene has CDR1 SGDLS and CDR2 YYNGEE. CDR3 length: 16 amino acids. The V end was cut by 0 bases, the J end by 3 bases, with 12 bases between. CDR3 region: CASSVEEGAYTGELFF. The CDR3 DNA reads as TGTGCCAGCAGCGTAGAGGAAGGGGCCTACACCGGGGAGCTGTTTTTT. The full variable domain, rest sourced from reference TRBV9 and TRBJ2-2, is DSGVTQTPKHLITATGQRVTLRCSPRSGDLSVYWYQQSLDQGLQFLIQYYNGEERAKGNILERFSAQQFPDLHSELNLSSLELGDSALYFCASSVEEGAYTGELFFGEGSRLTVL.

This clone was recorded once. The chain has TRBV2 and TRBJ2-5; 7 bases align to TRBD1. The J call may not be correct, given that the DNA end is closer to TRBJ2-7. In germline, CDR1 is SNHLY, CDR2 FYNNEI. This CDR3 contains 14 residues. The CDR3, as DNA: TGTGCCAGCAGTGTCGGGACAGCTACCTACGAGCAGTACTTC. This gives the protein CASSVGTATYEQYF.

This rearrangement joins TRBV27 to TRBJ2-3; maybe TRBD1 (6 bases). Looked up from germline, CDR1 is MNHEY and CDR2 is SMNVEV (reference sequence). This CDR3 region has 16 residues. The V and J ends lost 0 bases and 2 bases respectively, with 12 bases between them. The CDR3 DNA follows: TGTGCCAGCAGTTTATCGCCAGGGGCGTACACAGATACGCAGTATTTT. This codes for CASSLSPGAYTDTQYF.

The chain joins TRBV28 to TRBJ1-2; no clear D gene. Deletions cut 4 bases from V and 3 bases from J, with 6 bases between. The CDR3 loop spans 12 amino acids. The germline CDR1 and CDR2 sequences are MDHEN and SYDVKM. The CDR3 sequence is CASSSRDYGYTF. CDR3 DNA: TGTGCCAGCAGTTCCCGTGACTATGGCTACACCTTC.

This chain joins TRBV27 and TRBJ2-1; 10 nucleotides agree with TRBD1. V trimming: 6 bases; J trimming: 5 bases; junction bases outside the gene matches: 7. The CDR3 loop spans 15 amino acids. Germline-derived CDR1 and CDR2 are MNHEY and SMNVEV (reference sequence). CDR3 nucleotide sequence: TGTGCCAGCAGCCCATTGGGGACAGGGGACAATGAGCAGTTCTTC. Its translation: CASSPLGTGDNEQFF.